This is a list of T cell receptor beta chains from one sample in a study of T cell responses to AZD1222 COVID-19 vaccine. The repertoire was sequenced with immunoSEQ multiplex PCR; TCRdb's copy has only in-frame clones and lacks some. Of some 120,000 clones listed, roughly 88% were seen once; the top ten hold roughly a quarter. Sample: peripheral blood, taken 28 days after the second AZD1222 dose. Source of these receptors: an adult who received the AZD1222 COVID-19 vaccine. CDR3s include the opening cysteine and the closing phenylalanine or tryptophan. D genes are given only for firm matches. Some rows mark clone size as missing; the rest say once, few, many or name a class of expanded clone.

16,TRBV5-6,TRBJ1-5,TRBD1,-,TGTGCCAGCAGCTCTAGTGGACAGGTCCGCAATCAGCCCCAGCATTTT,CASSSSGQVRNQPQHF
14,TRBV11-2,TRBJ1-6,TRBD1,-,TGTGCCAGCAGGTTGACAGGGAATAATTCACCCCTCCACTTT,CASRLTGNNSPLHF
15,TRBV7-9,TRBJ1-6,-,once,TGTGCCAGCAGCCTAAAGGGACAAAACAATTCACCCCTCCACTTT,CASSLKGQNNSPLHF
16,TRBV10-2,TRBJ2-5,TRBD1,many,TGCGCCTGGACTACAGGGGGGCCGCCGAAGGGGGAGACCCAGTACTTC,CAWTTGGPPKGETQYF
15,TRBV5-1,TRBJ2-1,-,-,TGCGCCAGCAGCTTACCCTCGACCGGGGCGAATGAGCAGTTCTTC,CASSLPSTGANEQFF
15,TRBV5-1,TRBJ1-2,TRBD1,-,TGCGCCAGCAGCTCCACCGCCGGACAGGGGAGAGGCTACACCTTC,CASSSTAGQGRGYTF
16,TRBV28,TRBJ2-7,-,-,TGTGCCAGCTACTCGTGGAAGGGTGACAAAATCTACGAGCAGTACTTC,CASYSWKGDKIYEQYF
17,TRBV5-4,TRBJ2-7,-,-,TGTGCCAGCAGCCTCCCAGGTCAGGTCGCTAACTCCTACGAGCAGTACTTC,CASSLPGQVANSYEQYF
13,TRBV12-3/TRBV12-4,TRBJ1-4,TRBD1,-,TGTGCCATCGAGACAGGGTCTAATGAAAAACTGTTTTTT,CAIETGSNEKLFF
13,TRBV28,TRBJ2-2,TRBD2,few,TGTGCCAGCCTGGGCGGGGGGGCCAGGGAGCTGTTTTTT,CASLGGGARELFF
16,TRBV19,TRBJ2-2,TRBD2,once,TGTGCCAGTAGCGTAGCGGGGGTGGAAAACACCGGGGAGCTGTTTTTT,CASSVAGVENTGELFF
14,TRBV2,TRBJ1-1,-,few,TGTGCCAGTAGCGTCACCACGCTGAACACTGAAGCTTTCTTT,CASSVTTLNTEAFF
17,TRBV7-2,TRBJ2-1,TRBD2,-,TGTGCCAGCAGCACCCGGACTAGCGGGGTTTCCTACAATGAGCAGTTCTTC,CASSTRTSGVSYNEQFF
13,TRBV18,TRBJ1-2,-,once,TGTGCCAGCTCCCCTGCCAGGTCCTATGGCTACACCTTC,CASSPARSYGYTF
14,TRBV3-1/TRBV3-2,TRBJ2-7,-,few,TGTGCCAGCAGCCGCTCTCCAGGGAGATACGAGCAGTACTTC,CASSRSPGRYEQYF
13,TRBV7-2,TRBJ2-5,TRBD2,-,TGTGCCAGCACCCTAGCGGGGCAAGAGACCCAGTACTTC,CASTLAGQETQYF
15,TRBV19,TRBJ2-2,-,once,TGTGCCAGTAGCGGATCACAGGGTTGGCCCGGGGAGCTGTTTTTT,CASSGSQGWPGELFF
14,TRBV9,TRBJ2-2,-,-,TGTGCCAGCAGCAGCCGACAGAACACCGGGGAGCTGTTTTTT,CASSSRQNTGELFF
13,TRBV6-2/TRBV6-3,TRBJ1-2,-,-,TGTGCCAGCAGCTTGGGACGGACTTATGGCTACACCTTC,CASSLGRTYGYTF
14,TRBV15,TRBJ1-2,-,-,TGTGCCACCAGCAGAGTGATCGGGAACTATGGCTACACCTTC,CATSRVIGNYGYTF
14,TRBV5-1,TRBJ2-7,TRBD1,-,TGCGCCAGCAGCTTAACAGGGGGCGCGTACGAGCAGTACTTC,CASSLTGGAYEQYF
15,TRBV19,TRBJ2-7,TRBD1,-,TGTGCCAGTACCACAGGGACAGGAGCCCTCTACGAGCAGTACTTC,CASTTGTGALYEQYF
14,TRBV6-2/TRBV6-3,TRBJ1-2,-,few,TGTGCCAGCAGCCGGGGGCAGGGAGGATATGGCTACACCTTC,CASSRGQGGYGYTF
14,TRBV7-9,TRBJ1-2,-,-,TGTGCCAGCAGCGGAACAGGTTACAACTATGGCTACACCTTC,CASSGTGYNYGYTF
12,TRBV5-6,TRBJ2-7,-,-,TGTGCCAGCAGCTCTAGCTCCTACGAGCAGTACTTC,CASSSSSYEQYF
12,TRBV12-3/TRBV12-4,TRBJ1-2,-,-,TGTGCCAGCAGCCCCGGTAGCTATGGCTACACCTTC,CASSPGSYGYTF
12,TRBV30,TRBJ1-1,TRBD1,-,TGTGCCTGGAGTGCAAGGACAGGGACAGCTTTCTTT,CAWSARTGTAFF
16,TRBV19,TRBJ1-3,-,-,TGTGCCAGTAGTAAGATGGGACAAAACTCTGGAAACACCATATATTTT,CASSKMGQNSGNTIYF
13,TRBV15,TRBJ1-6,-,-,TGTGCCACCAGCAGAGATTACGAATCACCCCTCCACTTT,CATSRDYESPLHF
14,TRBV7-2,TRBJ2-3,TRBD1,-,TGTGCCAGCAGTCAGACAGGGAAATATGATACGCAGTATTTT,CASSQTGKYDTQYF
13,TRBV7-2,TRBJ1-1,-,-,TGTGCCAGCAGATTGACAGGGAACACTGAAGCTTTCTTT,CASRLTGNTEAFF
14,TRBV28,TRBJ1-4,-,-,TGTGCCAGCAGTTTTAGTGACGGTGGAGAAAAACTGTTTTTT,CASSFSDGGEKLFF
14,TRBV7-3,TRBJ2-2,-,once,TGTGCCTCTAGAAGGGGTTTATACACCGGGGAGCTGTTTTTT,CASRRGLYTGELFF
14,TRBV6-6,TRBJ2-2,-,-,TGTGCCAGCAGTTACCCGGAACTAACCGGGGAGCTGTTTTTT,CASSYPELTGELFF
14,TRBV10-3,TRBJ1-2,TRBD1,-,TGTGCCATCAGTGGACAGGAGGGGGCCTATGGCTACACCTTC,CAISGQEGAYGYTF
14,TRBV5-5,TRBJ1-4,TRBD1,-,TGTGCCAGCAGCTCGACAGGGTCGATTGAAAAACTGTTTTTT,CASSSTGSIEKLFF
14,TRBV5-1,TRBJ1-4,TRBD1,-,TGCGCCAGCAGCGAACGACAGGGTAGGGAAAAACTGTTTTTT,CASSERQGREKLFF
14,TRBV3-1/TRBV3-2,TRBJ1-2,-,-,TGTGCCAGCAGCCCTTGGACGCAACTGCGGGGCTACACCTTC,CASSPWTQLRGYTF
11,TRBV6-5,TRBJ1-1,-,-,TGTGCCAGCAGAGTACAGGGAAAAGCTTTCTTT,CASRVQGKAFF
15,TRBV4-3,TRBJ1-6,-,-,TGCGCCAGCAGCCAAGAGTCGGTTCTCAATTCACCCCTCCACTTT,CASSQESVLNSPLHF
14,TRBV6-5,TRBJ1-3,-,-,TGTGCCAGCAGCGATCCAGGAACTCAAAACACCATATATTTT,CASSDPGTQNTIYF
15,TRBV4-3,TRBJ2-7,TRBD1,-,TGCGCCAGCAGCCAAGACGGGACAGGGACTTACGAGCAGTACTTC,CASSQDGTGTYEQYF